This entry features one T cell receptor beta chain sequence. The antigen is undetermined. Here immunoSEQ multiplex PCR was the method, and the copy in TCRdb shows in-frame clones only, minus some. Of 1,500,000 or so clones listed, around 98.5% are singletons. This specimen belongs to a study of shared clonotypes between healthy human individuals. This CDR3 comprises 14 residues. Per germline, CDR1 SQVTM and CDR2 ANQGSEA. Germline trimming cut 3 bases from V and 7 bases from J; bases unmatched to any gene: 8. Study-level points and caveats: Lower generation probabilities were found for non-shared clonotypes than for those shared by all four donors. The sharing of approximately 5.1% of naive CD4 clonotypes was seen across a handful of donors. The rarefaction results pointed to incomplete sorted-subset sequencing despite large depth.

The sequence derives from a man aged 25-45 years in good health. Sequencing was performed on naive CD4+ T cells sorted from blood. Subset reported: CD45RA+ positively selected. The rearrangement joins TRBV29-1 to TRBJ2-5; 10 nucleotides align to TRBD1. CDR3 region: CSVEHGQGVATQYF. The DNA for the CDR3 is TGCAGCGTTGAGCACGGACAGGGGGTAGCGACCCAGTACTTC.